The following is a T cell receptor beta chain sequence with its context. What it binds is unknown. The data derive from a study of blood T cells in healthy people across ages. Points from the study as a whole: Versus aged donors, long-lived donors had higher diversity and more naive CD4+ cells. The study regarded diversity estimates from one million T cells as underestimates.

The germline V and J ends were trimmed by 0 bases and 7 bases, with 13 bases remaining between them. The CDR3 runs to 15 residues. Germline V gene sequence: CDR1 SGHDT, CDR2 YYEEEE. The second PCR ran roughly 6 to 11 cycles with a sample-barcoded 5' primer and J-beta primers. Each cDNA was tagged by a template-switch adaptor containing 12 random nucleotides. MiXCR, applied by TCRdb to the 5' RACE reads, yields one record per CDR3 protein. The data contain approximately 810,000 distinct CDR3 sequences, roughly 40% of them singletons. The sample consisted of blood. This receptor was taken from a man between 18 and 29 years old in good health. The V call is TRBV5-6, the J call TRBJ1-4, with D uncertain. CDR3 sequence (DNA): TGTGCCAGCAGCTTGGGACGTACCTCTCTTGAAAAACTGTTTTTT. Its protein is CASSLGRTSLEKLFF.